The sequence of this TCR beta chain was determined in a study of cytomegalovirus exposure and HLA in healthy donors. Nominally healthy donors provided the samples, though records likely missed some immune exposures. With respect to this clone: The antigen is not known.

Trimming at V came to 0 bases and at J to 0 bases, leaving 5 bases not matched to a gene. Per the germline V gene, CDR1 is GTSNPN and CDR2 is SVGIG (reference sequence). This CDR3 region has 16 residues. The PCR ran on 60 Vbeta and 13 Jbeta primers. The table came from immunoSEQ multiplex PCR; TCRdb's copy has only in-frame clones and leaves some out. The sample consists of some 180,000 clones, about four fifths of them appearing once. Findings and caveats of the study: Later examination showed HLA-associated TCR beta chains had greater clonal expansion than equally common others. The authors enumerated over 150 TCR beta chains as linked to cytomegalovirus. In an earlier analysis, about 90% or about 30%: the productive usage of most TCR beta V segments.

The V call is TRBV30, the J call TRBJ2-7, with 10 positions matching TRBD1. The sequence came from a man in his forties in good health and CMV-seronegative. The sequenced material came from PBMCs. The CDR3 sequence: CAWSVPRTGGSYEQYF. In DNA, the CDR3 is TGTGCCTGGAGTGTACCCCGGACAGGGGGCTCCTACGAGCAGTACTTC.